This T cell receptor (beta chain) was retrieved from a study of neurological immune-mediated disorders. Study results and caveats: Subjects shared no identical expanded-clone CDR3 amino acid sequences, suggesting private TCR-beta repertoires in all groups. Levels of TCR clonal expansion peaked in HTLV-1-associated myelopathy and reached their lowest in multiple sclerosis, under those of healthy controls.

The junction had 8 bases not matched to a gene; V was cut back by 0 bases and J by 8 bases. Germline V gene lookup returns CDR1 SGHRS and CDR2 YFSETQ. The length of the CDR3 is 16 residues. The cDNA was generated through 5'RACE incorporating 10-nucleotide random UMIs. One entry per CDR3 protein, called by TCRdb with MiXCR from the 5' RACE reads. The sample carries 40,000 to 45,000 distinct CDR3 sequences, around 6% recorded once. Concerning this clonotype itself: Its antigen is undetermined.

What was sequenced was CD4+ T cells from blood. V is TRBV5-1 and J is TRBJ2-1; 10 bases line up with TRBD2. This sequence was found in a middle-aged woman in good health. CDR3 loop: CASSLDGASGSDEQFF. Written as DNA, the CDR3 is TGCGCCAGCAGCTTGGACGGGGCTAGCGGGAGCGATGAGCAGTTCTTC.